The source of this T cell receptor beta chain is a study of blood T cell repertoires in COVID-19. Study details: Samples taken during acute and convalescent COVID-19 were collected in the United States, Italy and Spain. Sources were T cells, B-cell-depleted T cells, or PBMCs; the material itself was cDNA or gDNA.

As processed by the authors: Estimation of nucleated cell counts relied on the amplification of reference gene primers. Sequenced by immunoSEQ multiplex PCR; TCRdb stores in-frame clones only, minus some. Clone size and V and J calls were adopted from that table, with D and trimming inferred from the DNA. The table shows nearly 95,000 clones, with around four fifths occurring only once. The CDR3 sequence is 15 residues long. Germline V gives CDR1 MNHEY, CDR2 SVGAGI. Trimming left V 2 bases short and J 3 bases short, with 10 bases between. This chain joins TRBV6-5 and TRBJ1-4; TRBD1 might be the D (6 bases). Sequenced input: peripheral blood. This sequence was found in a human donor in a cohort sampled during active COVID-19. The CDR3 nucleotides are TGTGCCAGCAGTTACGGGGGGGCGTCTAATGAAAAACTGTTTTTT. It is translated as CASSYGGASNEKLFF.